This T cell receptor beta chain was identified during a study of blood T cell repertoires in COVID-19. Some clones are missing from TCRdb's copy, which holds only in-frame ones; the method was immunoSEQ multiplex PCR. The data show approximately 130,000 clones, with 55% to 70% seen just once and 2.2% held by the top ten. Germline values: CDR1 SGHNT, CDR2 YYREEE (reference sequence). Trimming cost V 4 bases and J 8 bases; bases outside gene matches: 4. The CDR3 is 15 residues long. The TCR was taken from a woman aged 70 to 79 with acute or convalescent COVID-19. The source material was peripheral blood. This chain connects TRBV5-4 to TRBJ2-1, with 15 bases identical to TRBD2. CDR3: CASSPGLAGGDEQFF. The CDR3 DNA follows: TGTGCCAGCAGCCCGGGACTAGCGGGAGGCGATGAGCAGTTCTTC.